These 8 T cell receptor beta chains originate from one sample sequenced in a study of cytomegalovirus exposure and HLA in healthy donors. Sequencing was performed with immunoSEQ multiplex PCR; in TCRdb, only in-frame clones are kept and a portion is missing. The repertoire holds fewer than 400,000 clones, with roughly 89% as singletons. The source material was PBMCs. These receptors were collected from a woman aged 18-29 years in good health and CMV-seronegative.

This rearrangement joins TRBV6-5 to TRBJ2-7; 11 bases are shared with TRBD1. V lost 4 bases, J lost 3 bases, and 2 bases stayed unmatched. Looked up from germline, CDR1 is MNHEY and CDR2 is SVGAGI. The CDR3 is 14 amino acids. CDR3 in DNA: TGTGCCAGCAGTTCGGGGACAGGGGGCTACGAGCAGTACTTC. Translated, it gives CASSSGTGGYEQYF.

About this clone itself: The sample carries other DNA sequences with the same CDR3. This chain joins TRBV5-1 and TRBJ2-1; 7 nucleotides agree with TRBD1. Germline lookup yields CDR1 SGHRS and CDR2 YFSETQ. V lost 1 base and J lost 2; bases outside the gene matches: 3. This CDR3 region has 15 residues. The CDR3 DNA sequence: TGCGCCAGCAGCTTGACAGGGGAAGCCTACAATGAGCAGTTCTTC. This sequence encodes CASSLTGEAYNEQFF.

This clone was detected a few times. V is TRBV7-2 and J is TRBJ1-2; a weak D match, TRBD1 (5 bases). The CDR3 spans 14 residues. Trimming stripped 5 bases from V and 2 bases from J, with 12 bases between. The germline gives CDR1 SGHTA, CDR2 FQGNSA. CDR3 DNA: TGTGCCAGCAGCCCCACCCCAGGGAACTATGGCTACACCTTC. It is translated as CASSPTPGNYGYTF.

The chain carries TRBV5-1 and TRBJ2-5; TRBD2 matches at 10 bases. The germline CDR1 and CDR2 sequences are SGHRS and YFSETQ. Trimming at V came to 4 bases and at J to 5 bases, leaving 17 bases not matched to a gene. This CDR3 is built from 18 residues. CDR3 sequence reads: CASSLRASGRTVLETQYF. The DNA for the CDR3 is TGCGCCAGCAGCCTGAGGGCTAGCGGGAGAACGGTTTTGGAGACCCAGTACTTC. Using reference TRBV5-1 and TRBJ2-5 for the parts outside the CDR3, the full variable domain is KAGVTQTPRYLIKTRGQQVTLSCSPISGHRSVSWYQQTPGQGLQFLFEYFSETQRNKGNFPGRFSGRQFSNSRSEMNVSTLELGDSALYLCASSLRASGRTVLETQYFGPGTRLLVL.

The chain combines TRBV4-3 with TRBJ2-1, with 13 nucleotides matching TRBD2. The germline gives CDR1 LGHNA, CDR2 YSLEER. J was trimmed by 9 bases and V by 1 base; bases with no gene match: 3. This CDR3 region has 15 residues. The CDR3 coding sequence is TGCGCCAGCAGCCAAGGGACTAGCGGGAGTGGTGAGCAGTTCTTC. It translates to CASSQGTSGSGEQFF.

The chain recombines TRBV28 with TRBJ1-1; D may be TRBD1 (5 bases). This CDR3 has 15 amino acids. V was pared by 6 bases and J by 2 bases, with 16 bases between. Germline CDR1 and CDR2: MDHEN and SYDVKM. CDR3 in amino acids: CASRKGVDRNTEAFF. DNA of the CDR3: TGTGCCAGCAGGAAAGGGGTAGACAGAAACACTGAAGCTTTCTTT.

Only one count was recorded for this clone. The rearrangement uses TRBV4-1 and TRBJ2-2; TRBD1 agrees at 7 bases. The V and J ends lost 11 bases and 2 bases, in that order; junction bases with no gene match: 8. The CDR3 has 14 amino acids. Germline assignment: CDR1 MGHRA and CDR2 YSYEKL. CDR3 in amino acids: CAFRDRVNTGELFF. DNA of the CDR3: TGCGCCTTCCGGGACAGAGTAAACACCGGGGAGCTGTTTTTT.

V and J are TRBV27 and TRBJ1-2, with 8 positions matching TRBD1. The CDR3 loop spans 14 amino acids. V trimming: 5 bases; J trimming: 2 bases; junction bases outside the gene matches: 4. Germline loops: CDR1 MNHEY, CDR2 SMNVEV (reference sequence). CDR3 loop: CASSPGGANYGYTF. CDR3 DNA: TGTGCCAGCAGTCCAGGGGGCGCAAACTATGGCTACACCTTC.